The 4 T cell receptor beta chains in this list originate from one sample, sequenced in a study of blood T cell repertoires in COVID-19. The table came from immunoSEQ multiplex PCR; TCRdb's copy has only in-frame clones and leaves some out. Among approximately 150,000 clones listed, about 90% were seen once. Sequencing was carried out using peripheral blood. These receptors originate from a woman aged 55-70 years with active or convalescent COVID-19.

In DNA, the CDR3 is TGTGCCAGCAGCTTACAGGGCGAAGGCTATGGCTACACCTTC. This gives the protein CASSLQGEGYGYTF. The V gene is TRBV11-2, the J gene TRBJ1-2; perhaps TRBD1 as D (5 bases). The germline gives CDR1 SGHAT, CDR2 FQNNGV. The length of the CDR3 is 14 residues. The V gene lost 2 bases and the J gene lost 4 bases, with 11 bases spanning the gap.

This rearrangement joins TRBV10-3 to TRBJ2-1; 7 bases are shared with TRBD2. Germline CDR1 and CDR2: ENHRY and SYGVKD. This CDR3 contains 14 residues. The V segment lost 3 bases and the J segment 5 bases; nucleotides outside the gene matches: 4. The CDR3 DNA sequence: TGTGCCATCAGTGAACTAGCGCGGAACAATGAGCAGTTCTTC. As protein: CAISELARNNEQFF.

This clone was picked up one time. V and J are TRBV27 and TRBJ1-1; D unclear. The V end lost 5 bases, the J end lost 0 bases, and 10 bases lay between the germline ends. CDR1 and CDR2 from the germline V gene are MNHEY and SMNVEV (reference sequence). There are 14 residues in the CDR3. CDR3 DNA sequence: TGTGCCAGCAGTCCTCACGGTATGAACACTGAAGCTTTCTTT. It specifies CASSPHGMNTEAFF.

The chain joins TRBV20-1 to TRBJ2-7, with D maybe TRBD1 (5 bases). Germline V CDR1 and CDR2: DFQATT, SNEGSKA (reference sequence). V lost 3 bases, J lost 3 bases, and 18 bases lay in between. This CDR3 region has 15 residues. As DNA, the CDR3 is TGCAGTGCTAGTTCTCACCATAGGGGCTTCTACGAGCAGTACTTC. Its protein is CSASSHHRGFYEQYF.